Sequencing of this T cell receptor (beta chain) was carried out in a study of neurological immune-mediated disorders. CDR1 and CDR2 (germline): DFQATT, SNEGSKA (reference sequence). V was clipped by 6 bases and J by 7 bases; unmatched bases: 11. The CDR3 totals 15 residues. A 10-nucleotide random UMI tagged transcripts in template-switch 5'RACE cDNA synthesis. TCRdb called the 5' RACE reads again in MiXCR, with one record for every CDR3 protein. The repertoire holds about 92,000 distinct CDR3 sequences, with around 3.4% as singletons. The sample holds many counts of this clonotype. What it recognizes is unknown. Study results and limitations: There were no CDR3 amino acid sequences shared by expanded clones across subjects, a result suggesting private repertoires in all groups.

The sequence was collected from a woman between 50 and 59 years old with multiple sclerosis. J is TRBJ2-1 and V is TRBV20-1, with TRBD2 matching 11 bases. Sequencing was performed on PBMCs. The DNA of the CDR3 is TGCAGTGCGAAAGTGGGGACTAGCGGCCGAAATGAGCAGTTCTTC. Translated, it gives CSAKVGTSGRNEQFF.